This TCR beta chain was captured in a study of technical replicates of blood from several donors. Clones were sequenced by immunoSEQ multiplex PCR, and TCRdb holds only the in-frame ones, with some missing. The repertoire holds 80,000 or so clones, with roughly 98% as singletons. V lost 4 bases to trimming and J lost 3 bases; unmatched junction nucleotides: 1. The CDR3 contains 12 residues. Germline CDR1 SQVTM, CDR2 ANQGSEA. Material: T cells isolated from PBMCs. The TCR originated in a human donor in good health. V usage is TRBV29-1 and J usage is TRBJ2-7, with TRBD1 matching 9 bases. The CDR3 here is CSVGDRDYEQYF. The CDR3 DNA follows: TGCAGCGTTGGGGACAGGGACTACGAGCAGTACTTC.